Listed below are T cell receptor beta chains from one sample, sequenced in a study of T-cell reconstitution after alpha-beta-depleted transplantation in children. Each CDR3 protein gets one entry after TCRdb re-called the PCR reads with MiXCR. The data hold some 640,000 distinct CDR3 sequences, with roughly 15% observed a single time. Sequencing was performed on PBMCs from the stem cell graft donor, taken from the stem cell graft. These TCRs come from a human donor who donated a stem cell graft to a child with acute myeloid leukemia. Each CDR3 is given with its conserved first and last residue. D genes are given only for firm matches. The listing skips clone size in some rows; elsewhere it reads once, few, many or a size class.

-,-,TRBV6-1,CASSRAVQGYVLDNEQFF
few,TRBD1,TRBV7-2,CASSRGGQQPQHF
many,-,TRBV27,CASRFQANYGYTF
many,-,TRBV6-5,CASSYGAATNEKLFF
-,-,TRBV6-1,CASSGDTYEQYF
-,-,TRBV10-3,CAISESSPGDQPQHF
few,TRBD1,TRBV10-3,CAISESGDRVYNEQFF
-,-,TRBV12-3/TRBV12-4,CASSSRTGNTIYF
-,TRBD2,TRBV6-2/TRBV6-3,CASSYHRLARKKRGTDTQYF
many,-,TRBV10-3,CAISDWNEKLFF
many,TRBD1,TRBV5-5,CASSRDRDNAGANVLTF
many,-,TRBV12-3/TRBV12-4,CASSLGVSPLHF
many,-,TRBV13,CASSPWTSEAFF
few,TRBD1,TRBV5-1,CASSRAATGGSPTRSTHTDTQYF